This TCR beta chain appears in the sequencing data of a study of PD-1 blockade in classical Hodgkin lymphoma. Profiled with immunoSEQ multiplex PCR; TCRdb holds only in-frame clones, not every one. The repertoire holds some 34,000 clones, with more than 85% as singletons. The time point: newly diagnosed, previously untreated cHL patient sample. Thawed PBMCs underwent magnetic negative selection to yield purified CD4+ T cells. V lost 0 bases, J lost 4 bases, and 1 base stayed unmatched. This CDR3 spans 16 amino acids. The germline gives CDR1 SGHRS, CDR2 YFSETQ. The source material was CD4+ T cells from blood. The TCR was taken from a human donor with classical Hodgkin lymphoma. This chain links TRBV5-1 with TRBJ2-1; 13 bases fit TRBD2. CDR3 bases: TGCGCCAGCAGCTTGGTACTAGCGGGGGGGTACAATGAGCAGTTCTTC. Translated, it gives CASSLVLAGGYNEQFF.